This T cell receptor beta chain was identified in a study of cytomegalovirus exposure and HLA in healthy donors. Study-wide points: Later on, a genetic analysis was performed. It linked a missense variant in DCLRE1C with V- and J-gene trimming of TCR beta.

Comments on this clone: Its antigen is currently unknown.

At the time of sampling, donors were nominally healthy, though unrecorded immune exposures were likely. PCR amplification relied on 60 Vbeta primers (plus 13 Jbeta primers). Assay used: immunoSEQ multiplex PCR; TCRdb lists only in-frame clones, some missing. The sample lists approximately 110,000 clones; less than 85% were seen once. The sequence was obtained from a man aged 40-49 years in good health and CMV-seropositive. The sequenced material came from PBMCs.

This chain's CDR3 is CATSREGGRHGADTQYF. The DNA for the CDR3 is TGTGCCACCAGCAGAGAAGGGGGCCGGCATGGGGCAGATACGCAGTATTTT. The gene calls are TRBV15 and TRBJ2-3; 7 nucleotides align to TRBD1. V trimming: 0 bases; J trimming: 4 bases; junction bases outside the gene matches: 10. CDR3 length: 17 residues. Germline V lookup: CDR1 LNHNV, CDR2 YYDKDF (reference sequence).